Each of the 9 T cell receptor beta chains below was sequenced from the same sample in a study of regulatory T cells in long-lasting Graves disease. Indicated time point: newly diagnosed GD, antithyroid drugs for less than 3 months. RNA from PBMCs was the source of the TCR library. Construction of the TCR beta libraries employed iRepertoire HTBI primers in conjunction with Arm-PCR of CDR3 regions. TCRdb fed the multiplex PCR reads into MiXCR, producing one record per CDR3 protein. The repertoire holds fewer than 350,000 distinct CDR3 sequences, with approximately 20% as singletons. Sequences were derived from peripheral blood mononuclear cells (PBMCs), sampled at new diagnosis, from a patient treated with antithyroid drugs. The receptors originated from a female donor with Graves disease.

This clonotype has just a few counts. Since a much larger clone is just one base distant, this may be a read error. The CDR3 ends on some other residue instead of the conserved phenylalanine or tryptophan, so this is likely a read error. V usage is TRBV28 and J usage is TRBJ1-1; D uncertain. Germline lookup yields CDR1 MDHEN and CDR2 SYDVKM. The CDR3 spans 10 residues. The CDR3 nucleotides are TGTGCCACACAAAACATTGAAGCTTTCTCT. Translating gives CATQNIEAFS.

The V gene is TRBV7-2, the J gene TRBJ2-1, with 13 bases fitting TRBD2. J was trimmed by 8 bases and V by 2 bases; bases with no gene match: 9. This CDR3 comprises 17 residues. Germline assignment: CDR1 SGHTA and CDR2 FQGNSA. CDR3 protein: CASSLITGTSGIYEQFF. CDR3 sequence (DNA): TGTGCCAGCAGCTTAATCACCGGGACTAGCGGGATCTATGAGCAGTTCTTC.

This clonotype appeared many times. The genes are TRBV3-1 and TRBJ1-1, with unresolved D. The CDR3 extends over 16 amino acids. With 0 bases removed from V and 7 bases from J, the gap between germline ends came to 18 bases. Germline V gene data show CDR1 as LGHDT and CDR2 as YNNKEL (reference sequence). This CDR3 is CASSQDNLPELGEAFF. The DNA of the CDR3 is TGTGCCAGCAGCCAAGATAACCTCCCTGAGCTCGGTGAAGCTTTCTTT. The full variable domain, in which reference TRBV3-1 and TRBJ1-1 provide the parts outside the CDR3, is DTAVSQTPKYLVTQMGNDKSIKCEQNLGHDTMYWYKQDSKKFLKIMFSYNNKELIINETVPNRFSPKSPDKAHLNLHINSLELGDSAVYFCASSQDNLPELGEAFFGQGTRLTVV.

A remark on this clonotype: A much larger clone is a single base away; this may be a read error. The chain is built from TRBV20-1 and TRBJ2-5; D gene ambiguous. The CDR3 loop spans 11 amino acids. V gave up 5 bases and J gave up 10 bases, with 14 bases separating them. Germline V gene data show CDR1 as DFQATT and CDR2 as SNEGSKA (reference sequence). CDR3: CSARPNKDQYF. DNA of the CDR3: TGCAGTGCTCGCCCCAATAAGGACCAGTACTTC.

This clonotype was observed many times. CDR3 in amino acids: CASRSSGLREQFF. The CDR3 coding sequence is TGTGCCAGCAGATCGTCGGGTTTGCGCGAGCAGTTCTTC. The chain combines TRBV12-3 or TRBV12-4 with TRBJ2-1; D is unclear. The ends were cut back, 6 bases at V and 10 bases at J, with 16 bases in the middle. This CDR3 spans 13 amino acids.

This sequence joins TRBV10-3 and TRBJ1-1; no firm D call. CDR1 is ENHRY and CDR2 is SYGVKD in the germline V gene. This CDR3 region has 10 residues. Trimming shortened V by 11 bases and J by 4 bases, and 8 bases separated the two germline ends. CDR3 protein: CAREGTEAFF. The CDR3 DNA reads TGTGCCCGAGAGGGCACTGAAGCTTTCTTT.

This clonotype was seen at least ten times. The chain is built from TRBV30 and TRBJ1-2, with TRBD1 as a possible D gene (6 bases). The CDR3 runs to 12 residues. Trimming cost V 6 bases and J 4 bases, with 12 bases left between them. Germline V gives CDR1 GTSNPN, CDR2 SVGIG (reference sequence). In DNA form, the CDR3 reads TGTGCCTGTAACCGGGACACCTATGGCTACACCTTC. Protein sequence: CACNRDTYGYTF.

The chain carries TRBV7-9 and TRBJ1-2; 7 nucleotides match TRBD1. V trimming: 1 base; J trimming: 0 bases; junction bases outside the gene matches: 5. This CDR3 has 16 amino acids. Germline V lookup: CDR1 SEHNR, CDR2 FQNEAQ (reference sequence). CDR3 DNA sequence: TGTGCCAGCAGCTTAGGGACAGGTTTTTCTAACTATGGCTACACCTTC. It translates to CASSLGTGFSNYGYTF.

This chain uses TRBV14 with TRBJ2-2; D is possibly TRBD2 (6 bases). Germline-derived CDR1 and CDR2 are SGHDN and FVKESK. The CDR3 has 17 amino acids. V dropped 0 bases and J dropped 1 base, with 12 bases sitting between them. The CDR3 is CASSQDSGLGNTGELFF. DNA for the CDR3: TGTGCCAGCAGCCAAGACTCGGGACTCGGGAACACCGGGGAGCTGTTTTTT.